These 20 T cell receptor beta chains share one sample of origin, sequenced in a study of blood T cell repertoires in COVID-19. Data came from immunoSEQ multiplex PCR; TCRdb stores just in-frame clones and leaves some out. This table holds more than 300,000 clones, 87% found once. The sequenced sample consisted of PBMCs or T cells enriched from blood (not recorded which). These receptors were obtained from a young woman who had recovered from COVID-19.

CDR3 sequence: CASSPRPTDTQYF. The CDR3 DNA reads TGCGCCAGCAGCCCGAGGCCCACAGATACGCAGTATTTT. The gene calls are TRBV5-1 and TRBJ2-3; no clear D gene. V dropped 4 bases and J dropped 2 bases, with 8 bases sitting between them. Per the germline V gene, CDR1 is SGHRS and CDR2 is YFSETQ. There are 13 residues in the CDR3.

This clone was counted a single time. This sequence joins TRBV4-3 and TRBJ1-5, with D perhaps matching TRBD1 (5 bases). This CDR3 is 15 amino acids long. Germline CDR1 reads LGHNA; CDR2 reads YSLEER. The V end was cut by 0 bases, the J end by 3 bases, with 9 bases between. The CDR3 reads CASSQDRQPNQPQHF. The CDR3 DNA sequence: TGCGCCAGCAGCCAAGATCGACAGCCCAATCAGCCCCAGCATTTT.

V is TRBV7-2 and J is TRBJ1-1; 8 positions match TRBD1. CDR3 size: 16 residues. V was pared by 3 bases and J by 1 base, with 7 bases of the junction left unmatched. The germline V gene encodes CDR1 SGHTA and CDR2 FQGNSA. The CDR3, as DNA: TGTGCCAGCAGCTTGGTTCTCGGACAGGGGAACACTGAAGCTTTCTTT. It encodes CASSLVLGQGNTEAFF.

This clone was seen just once. The rearrangement uses TRBV19 and TRBJ1-2; TRBD1 agrees at 10 bases. In germline, CDR1 is LNHDA, CDR2 SQIVND (reference sequence). With 4 bases clipped from V and 6 bases from J, the junction kept 5 bases outside the gene matches. The CDR3 is made up of 14 amino acids. The chain's CDR3 is CASSRQGAQNGYTF. The CDR3 nucleotides read TGTGCCAGTAGTAGACAGGGGGCGCAGAATGGCTACACCTTC.

The chain is built from TRBV4-1 and TRBJ2-7, with a possible D match to TRBD2 (6 bases). V was cut by 0 bases and J by 3 bases, with 12 bases left in between. The CDR3 extends over 15 amino acids. Germline assignment: CDR1 MGHRA and CDR2 YSYEKL. CDR3 residues: CASSQDPGTGYEQYF. In nucleotides, the CDR3 is TGCGCCAGCAGCCAAGACCCCGGGACTGGCTACGAGCAGTACTTC.

V usage is TRBV18 and J usage is TRBJ2-3; no clear D gene. Per germline, CDR1 KGHSH and CDR2 LQKENI. This CDR3 has 13 residues. The V end was cut by 3 bases, the J end by 0 bases, with 4 bases between. In DNA, the CDR3 is TGTGCCAGCTCACCCTCTAGCACAGATACGCAGTATTTT. This translates into CASSPSSTDTQYF.

This clone showed up just a few times. The genes are TRBV28 and TRBJ1-1; the D gene is possibly TRBD1 (5 bases). V lost 4 bases to trimming and J lost 4 bases, with 19 bases between them. This CDR3 is 16 amino acids long. Germline CDR1 and CDR2: MDHEN and SYDVKM. The CDR3 nucleotides are TGTGCCAGCAGTTCCCTCCCACCAGGCGGGGCCACTGAAGCTTTCTTT. The encoded protein is CASSSLPPGGATEAFF.

This clone occurred once. The identical CDR3 is also encoded by other nucleotide sequences in the sample. The gene calls are TRBV5-1 and TRBJ1-4; possibly TRBD1 for D (5 bases). Germline V gives CDR1 SGHRS, CDR2 YFSETQ. V gave up 0 bases and J gave up 8 bases, with 11 bases separating them. This CDR3 region has 14 residues. CDR3 in DNA: TGCGCCAGCAGCTTGGGTCAGGGAGGCGAAAAACTGTTTTTT. It is translated as CASSLGQGGEKLFF.

The chain joins TRBV19 to TRBJ2-1; 8 bases align to TRBD1. V lost 4 bases, J lost 0 bases, and 2 bases stayed unmatched. Germline V gene lookup returns CDR1 LNHDA and CDR2 SQIVND (reference sequence). The CDR3 extends over 15 amino acids. CDR3 coding DNA: TGTGCCAGTAGTACCACAGGGGGCTCCTACAATGAGCAGTTCTTC. It encodes CASSTTGGSYNEQFF.

CDR3 amino acids: CASSSRGDRAYNSPLHF. The CDR3, as DNA: TGCGCCAGCAGCTCAAGAGGGGACAGAGCCTATAATTCACCCCTCCACTTT. The chain carries TRBV4-1 and TRBJ1-6, with 7 bases fitting TRBD1. Germline CDR1 and CDR2: MGHRA and YSYEKL. V gave up 5 bases and J gave up 2 bases; unmatched junction bases: 9. The CDR3 has 17 amino acids.

This rearrangement joins TRBV30 to TRBJ1-3; 7 nucleotides align to TRBD1. J gave up 5 bases and V 3 bases, and 4 bases lay outside the gene matches. From germline, CDR1 is GTSNPN and CDR2 SVGIG (reference sequence). This CDR3 is built from 13 residues. CDR3 DNA sequence: TGTGCCTGGAGGACAGGGATAAGAAACACCATATATTTT. Translation: CAWRTGIRNTIYF. The entire variable domain, with the rest obtained from reference TRBV30 and TRBJ1-3, is as follows: SQTIHQWPATLVQPVGSPLSLECTVEGTSNPNLYWYRQAAGRGLQLLFYSVGIGQISSEVPQNLSASRPQDRQFILSSKKLLLSDSGFYLCAWRTGIRNTIYFGEGSWLTVV.

This chain links TRBV2 with TRBJ1-5; 9 bases are shared with TRBD1. Trimming cost V 4 bases and J 9 bases; bases outside gene matches: 7. The CDR3 runs to 14 residues. CDR1 is SNHLY, CDR2 FYNNEI, per germline. The CDR3 region is CASSGQGDSLPQHF. The DNA of the CDR3 is TGTGCCAGCAGTGGACAGGGGGATTCGCTGCCCCAGCATTTT. Full variable domain (remainder filled in from reference TRBV2 and TRBJ1-5): EPEVTQTPSHQVTQMGQEVILRCVPISNHLYFYWYRQILGQKVEFLVSFYNNEISEKSEIFDDQFSVERPDGSNFTLKIRSTKLEDSAMYFCASSGQGDSLPQHFGDGTRLSIL.

The genes are TRBV19 and TRBJ1-6; 7 nucleotides match TRBD1. This CDR3 contains 15 residues. V lost 6 bases to trimming and J lost 7 bases; unmatched junction nucleotides: 9. Per germline, CDR1 LNHDA and CDR2 SQIVND (reference sequence). The DNA of the CDR3 is TGTGCCAGTAGGGGACCCGGGACAGCAAATTCACCCCTCCACTTT. Protein product: CASRGPGTANSPLHF.

The V and J genes are TRBV10-3 and TRBJ1-2, with no clear D. The V end was cut by 2 bases, the J end by 7 bases, with 17 bases between. This CDR3 contains 15 residues. CDR1 and CDR2 from the germline V gene are ENHRY and SYGVKD. CDR3 in DNA: TGTGCCATCAGTGAGGGGCGCAGCCGACCCCCTGGCTACACCTTC. Translating it yields CAISEGRSRPPGYTF.

The chain employs TRBV5-1 and TRBJ1-2; tentatively, D is TRBD1 (6 bases). The V and J ends lost 4 bases and 0 bases respectively, with 16 bases between them. The CDR3 has 16 amino acids. Germline V CDR1 and CDR2: SGHRS, YFSETQ. DNA for the CDR3: TGCGCCAGCAGCCGGGGTGTGCGACAGGCTAACTATGGCTACACCTTC. It codes for CASSRGVRQANYGYTF.

The genes are TRBV9 and TRBJ2-4; maybe TRBD1 (7 bases). Germline V gene lookup returns CDR1 SGDLS and CDR2 YYNGEE. This CDR3 comprises 17 residues. V lost 4 bases and J 1 base, leaving 18 bases between the germline ends. The CDR3 DNA reads TGTGCCAGCAGCCCCGGGAGAGGGGGCGGGGCCAAAAACATTCAGTACTTC. It codes for CASSPGRGGGAKNIQYF.

The rearrangement joins TRBV6-2 or TRBV6-3 to TRBJ2-4; 7 positions match TRBD1. This CDR3 comprises 14 residues. The J segment lost 8 bases and the V segment lost 6 bases, leaving 10 bases of the junction unmatched. CDR1 MNHEY and CDR2 SVGEGT come from the germline V gene. This CDR3 is CASSRQGLTDIQYF. CDR3 coding DNA: TGTGCCAGCAGCCGACAGGGTCTGACGGACATTCAGTACTTC.

CDR3 bases: TGTGCCAGCAGCCGCGGATGGGACTATGGGAGCAATCAGCCCCAGCATTTT. Amino acid sequence: CASSRGWDYGSNQPQHF. The rearrangement uses TRBV7-8 and TRBJ1-5, with a possible D match to TRBD1 (5 bases). This CDR3 spans 17 amino acids. V gave up 5 bases and J gave up 1 base, with 18 bases separating them. Germline V gene data show CDR1 as SGHVS and CDR2 as FQNEAQ.

The rearrangement links TRBV11-2 to TRBJ2-1, with TRBD2 identical over 14 bases. The CDR3 length is 17 residues. Germline trimming cut 5 bases from V and 4 bases from J; bases unmatched to any gene: 7. Germline CDR1 reads SGHAT; CDR2 reads FQNNGV. The CDR3 DNA is TGTGCCAGCAGCCCCGGGACTAGCGGGGGCCTTTACAATGAGCAGTTCTTC. Its translation is CASSPGTSGGLYNEQFF.

The chain is built from TRBV7-9 and TRBJ1-1; possibly TRBD1 for D (5 bases). This CDR3 comprises 15 residues. V was shortened by 1 base and J by 1 base, with 10 bases between the two germline ends. The germline V gene has CDR1 SEHNR and CDR2 FQNEAQ (reference sequence). DNA for the CDR3: TGTGCCAGCAGCTTAGAAGTTACAGGGAACACTGAAGCTTTCTTT. Translating it yields CASSLEVTGNTEAFF.